This TCR beta chain was captured by sequencing in a study of T cell responses to AZD1222 COVID-19 vaccine. V gave up 5 bases and J gave up 5 bases, with 25 bases separating them. The germline V gene has CDR1 SGHTA and CDR2 FQGNSA. The CDR3 consists of 17 residues. Produced via immunoSEQ multiplex PCR; TCRdb's table is partial and in-frame only. The repertoire includes more than 100,000 clones, approximately 84% of them detected once, and roughly a tenth sits in the top ten. This TCR was recovered from an adult in good health. J is TRBJ2-7 and V is TRBV7-2; D is unclear. The specimen comprised peripheral blood, sampled on day 0 of AZD1222 vaccination. The CDR3 DNA reads as TGTGCCAGCAGCGCCCAAACCGGCCATAGCAGGTTTGACGAGCAGTACTTC. Protein sequence: CASSAQTGHSRFDEQYF. Filled out from reference TRBV7-2 and TRBJ2-7, the complete variable domain reads GAGVSQSPSNKVTEKGKDVELRCDPISGHTALYWYRQSLGQGLEFLIYFQGNSAPDKSGLPSDRFSAERTGGSVSTLTIQRTQQEDSAVYLCASSAQTGHSRFDEQYFGPGTRLTVT.